Listed here are 4 T cell receptor beta chains from one sample, sequenced in a study of blood T cell repertoires in COVID-19. The data were produced by immunoSEQ multiplex PCR, yet TCRdb's version contains in-frame clones alone and is incomplete. In the table there are tens of thousands of clones, roughly 80% of which are singletons. The sequencing input was peripheral blood. The receptors were sampled from a woman in her forties or fifties with active or convalescent COVID-19.

The chain carries TRBV18 and TRBJ1-1; D is perhaps TRBD1 (6 bases). Between the trimmed V and J ends, which lost 6 bases and 2 bases, there was a span of 19 bases. CDR1 is KGHSH and CDR2 is LQKENI in the germline V gene. This CDR3 has 16 residues. The DNA of the CDR3 is TGTGCCAGCTCGTCCACGGGGGGCTCAACAAACACTGAAGCTTTCTTT. Its protein is CASSSTGGSTNTEAFF.

The V gene is TRBV12-3 or TRBV12-4, the J gene TRBJ2-7; D remains unclear. Trimming cost V 5 bases and J 7 bases, with 15 bases left between them. The CDR3 sequence is 13 residues long. The CDR3: CASSPSQNAEQYF. CDR3 coding DNA: TGTGCCAGCAGTCCATCTCAAAATGCGGAGCAGTACTTC.

The J gene is TRBJ1-2, the V gene TRBV30; D is perhaps TRBD1 (6 bases). The CDR3 has 13 amino acids. The ends were cut back, 2 bases at V and 6 bases at J, with 13 bases in the middle. Per germline, CDR1 GTSNPN and CDR2 SVGIG (reference sequence). In DNA form, the CDR3 reads TGTGCCTGGAGTCCAACAGGGAATAATGGCTACACCTTC. Amino acids: CAWSPTGNNGYTF.

V usage is TRBV19 and J usage is TRBJ1-2; 7 bases fit TRBD1. V shed 5 bases and J 0 bases; nucleotides not matched to a gene: 9. Germline CDR1 is LNHDA and CDR2 is SQIVND (reference sequence). CDR3 length: 16 residues. In nucleotides, the CDR3 is TGTGCCAGTAGTCCCCCTCGACAGGGAGCTAACTATGGCTACACCTTC. This encodes CASSPPRQGANYGYTF.